This entry concerns a single T cell receptor beta chain. The data stem from a study of blood T cell repertoires in COVID-19. Study-wide background: Samples came from the United States, Italy and Spain, spanning acute and convalescent COVID-19. The analysed material was cDNA or gDNA that came from T cells, B-cell-depleted T cells, or PBMCs.

CDR3 length: 15 residues. J gave up 9 bases and V 5 bases, and 16 bases lay outside the gene matches. Germline V gene lookup returns CDR1 SGHAT and CDR2 FQNNGV. The authors' processing: Reference gene primer amplification gave estimated nucleated cell counts. Sequenced by immunoSEQ multiplex PCR; TCRdb stores in-frame clones only, minus some. The V and J calls and clone size are taken from that table; D and trimming were inferred from the DNA. The table shows 200,000 to 250,000 clones, with about nine tenths occurring only once. The genes are TRBV11-2 and TRBJ2-7, with TRBD1 identical over 7 bases. The source is a woman in her sixties or seventies with acute or convalescent COVID-19. The sequenced material came from peripheral blood. The CDR3 here is CASSLGQSGSSTQYF. As DNA, the CDR3 is TGTGCCAGCAGCCTGGGACAGAGCGGATCGTCGACGCAGTACTTC.